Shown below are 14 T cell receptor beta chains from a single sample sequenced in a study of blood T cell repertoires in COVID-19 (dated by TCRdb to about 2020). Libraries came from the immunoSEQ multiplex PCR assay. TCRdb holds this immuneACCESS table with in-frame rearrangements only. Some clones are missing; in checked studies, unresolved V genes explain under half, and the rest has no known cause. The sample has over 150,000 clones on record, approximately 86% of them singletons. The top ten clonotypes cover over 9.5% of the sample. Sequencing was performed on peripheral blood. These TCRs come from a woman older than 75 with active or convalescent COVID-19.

The CDR3, as DNA: TGCGCCAGCAGCAAGGCTTACAGGGCGTCTGCAGATACGCAGTATTTT. It specifies CASSKAYRASADTQYF. This rearrangement joins TRBV4-1 to TRBJ2-3, with a tentative D call TRBD1 (6 bases). Germline CDR1 reads MGHRA; CDR2 reads YSYEKL. The CDR3 totals 16 residues. Trimming took off 5 bases at V and 4 bases at J, with 19 bases between the two ends.

Here the CDR3 reads CASSLEAGRVYNEQFF. CDR3 DNA sequence: TGTGCCAGCAGCTTAGAAGCCGGGAGGGTCTACAATGAGCAGTTCTTC. The chain couples TRBV7-9 to TRBJ2-1, with 8 bases that match TRBD2. This CDR3 is 16 amino acids long. Trimming took 1 base from V and 3 from J; bases not matched to a gene: 5. Germline values: CDR1 SEHNR, CDR2 FQNEAQ (reference sequence).

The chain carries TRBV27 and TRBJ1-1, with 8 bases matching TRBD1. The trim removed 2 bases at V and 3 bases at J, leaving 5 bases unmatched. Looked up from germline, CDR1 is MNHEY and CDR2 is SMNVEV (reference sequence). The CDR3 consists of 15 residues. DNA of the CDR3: TGTGCCAGCAGTTTAACGGACAGGGCGGACACTGAAGCTTTCTTT. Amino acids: CASSLTDRADTEAFF.

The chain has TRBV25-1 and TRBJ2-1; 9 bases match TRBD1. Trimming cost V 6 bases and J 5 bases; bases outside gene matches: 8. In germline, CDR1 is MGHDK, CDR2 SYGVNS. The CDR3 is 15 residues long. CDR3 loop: CASSLTGGLDNEQFF. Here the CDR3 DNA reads TGTGCCAGCAGCCTCACAGGGGGCCTCGACAATGAGCAGTTCTTC.

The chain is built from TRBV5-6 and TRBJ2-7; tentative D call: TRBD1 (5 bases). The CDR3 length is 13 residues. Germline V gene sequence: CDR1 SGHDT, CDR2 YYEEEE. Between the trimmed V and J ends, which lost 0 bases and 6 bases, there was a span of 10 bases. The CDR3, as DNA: TGTGCCAGCAGCTTGGGACAGAGTGGCGAGCAGTACTTC. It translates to CASSLGQSGEQYF.

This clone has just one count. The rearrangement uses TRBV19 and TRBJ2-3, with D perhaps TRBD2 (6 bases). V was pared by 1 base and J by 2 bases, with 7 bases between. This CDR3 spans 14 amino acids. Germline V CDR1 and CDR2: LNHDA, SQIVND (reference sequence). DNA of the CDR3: TGTGCCAGTAGTATAGCGGGAGTCACAGATACGCAGTATTTT. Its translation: CASSIAGVTDTQYF.

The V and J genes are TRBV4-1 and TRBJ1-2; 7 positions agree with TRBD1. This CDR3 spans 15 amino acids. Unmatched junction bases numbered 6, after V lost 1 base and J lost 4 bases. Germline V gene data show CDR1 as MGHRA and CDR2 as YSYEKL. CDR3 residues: CASSQVRGQSYGYTF. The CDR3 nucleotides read TGCGCCAGCAGCCAAGTGAGGGGGCAGAGCTATGGCTACACCTTC.

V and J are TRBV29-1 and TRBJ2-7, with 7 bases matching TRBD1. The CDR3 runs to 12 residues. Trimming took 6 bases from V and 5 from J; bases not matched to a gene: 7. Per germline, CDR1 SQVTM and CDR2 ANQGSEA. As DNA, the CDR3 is TGCAGCGTACCGGGACAGATGAACGAGCAGTACTTC. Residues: CSVPGQMNEQYF.

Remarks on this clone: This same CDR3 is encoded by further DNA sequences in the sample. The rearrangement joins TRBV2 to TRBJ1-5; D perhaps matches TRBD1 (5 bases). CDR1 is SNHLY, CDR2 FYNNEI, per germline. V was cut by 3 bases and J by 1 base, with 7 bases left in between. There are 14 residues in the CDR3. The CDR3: CASSDRVSNQPQHF. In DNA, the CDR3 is TGTGCCAGCAGTGACAGGGTGAGCAATCAGCCCCAGCATTTT.

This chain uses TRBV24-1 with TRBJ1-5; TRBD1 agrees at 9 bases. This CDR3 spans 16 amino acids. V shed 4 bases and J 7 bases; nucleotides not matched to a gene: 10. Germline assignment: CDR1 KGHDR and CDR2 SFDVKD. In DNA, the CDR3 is TGTGCCACCAGTGACCCCGGGACAGGGCTCGGGCAGCCCCAGCATTTT. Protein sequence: CATSDPGTGLGQPQHF.

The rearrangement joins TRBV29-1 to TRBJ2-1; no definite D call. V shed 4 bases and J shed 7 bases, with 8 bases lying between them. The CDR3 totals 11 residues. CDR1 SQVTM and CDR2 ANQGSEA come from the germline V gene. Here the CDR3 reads CSVVRRNEQFF. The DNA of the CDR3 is TGCAGCGTTGTCCGGCGGAATGAGCAGTTCTTC.

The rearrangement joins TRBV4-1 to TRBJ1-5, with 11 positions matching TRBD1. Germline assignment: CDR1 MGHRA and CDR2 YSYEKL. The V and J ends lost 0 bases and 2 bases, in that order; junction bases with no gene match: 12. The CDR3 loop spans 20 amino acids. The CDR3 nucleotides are TGCGCCAGCAGCCAAGATCCCCTGGGGACAGGGGGGCTTGGCAATCAGCCCCAGCATTTT. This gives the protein CASSQDPLGTGGLGNQPQHF.

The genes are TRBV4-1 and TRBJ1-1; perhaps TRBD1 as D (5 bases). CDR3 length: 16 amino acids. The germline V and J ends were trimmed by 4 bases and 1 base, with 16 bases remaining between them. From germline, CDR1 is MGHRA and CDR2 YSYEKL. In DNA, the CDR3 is TGCGCCAGCAGCCGATCGGGTGCAGGGCGGAACACTGAAGCTTTCTTT. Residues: CASSRSGAGRNTEAFF.

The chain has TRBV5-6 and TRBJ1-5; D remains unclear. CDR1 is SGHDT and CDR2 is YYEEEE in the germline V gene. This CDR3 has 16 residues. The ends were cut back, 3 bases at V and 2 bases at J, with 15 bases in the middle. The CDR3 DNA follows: TGTGCCAGCAGCTCAATCAGCCAACTAGGCAATCAGCCCCAGCATTTT. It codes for CASSSISQLGNQPQHF.